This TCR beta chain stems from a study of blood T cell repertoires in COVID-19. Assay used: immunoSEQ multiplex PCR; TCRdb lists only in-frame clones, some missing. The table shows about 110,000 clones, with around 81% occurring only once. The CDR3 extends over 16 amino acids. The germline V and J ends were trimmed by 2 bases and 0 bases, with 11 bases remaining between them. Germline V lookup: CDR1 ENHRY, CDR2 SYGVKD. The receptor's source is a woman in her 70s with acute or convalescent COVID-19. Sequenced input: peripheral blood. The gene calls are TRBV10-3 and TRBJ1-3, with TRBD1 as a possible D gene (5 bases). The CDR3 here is CAISEGGGSSGNTIYF. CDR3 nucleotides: TGTGCCATCAGTGAGGGCGGGGGAAGCTCTGGAAACACCATATATTTT.